One and the same sample provided the 22 T cell receptor beta chains below, sequenced in a study of T cell repertoires in cytomegalovirus infection. A single record per CDR3 protein comes from TCRdb applying MiXCR to the reads. The sample has approximately 71,000 distinct CDR3 sequences, 3.5% to 4% seen once; the top ten hold around a fifth. What was sequenced was PBMCs. All receptors come from a human donor in good health (CMV status not recorded). Some clones in this sample may be carry-over from other donors' samples.

This clonotype was observed many times. The genes are TRBV19 and TRBJ1-2; 7 nucleotides align to TRBD1. Germline assignment: CDR1 LNHDA and CDR2 SQIVND (reference sequence). The CDR3 length is 12 residues. Losses at the gene ends were 9 bases for V and 2 bases for J; bases not matched to a gene: 3. CDR3 coding DNA: TGTGCCAGCCAACAGGGGAACTATGGCTACACCTTC. It is translated as CASQQGNYGYTF.

This clonotype was found many times. This chain connects TRBV24-1 to TRBJ1-6; no firm D call. The V end was cut by 9 bases, the J end by 6 bases, with 11 bases between. The length of the CDR3 is 13 residues. The germline V gene has CDR1 KGHDR and CDR2 SFDVKD. CDR3 DNA sequence: TGTGCCACCCGGGATCGTACTAATTCACCCCTCCACTTT. Translation: CATRDRTNSPLHF.

Ten or more counts support this clonotype. The J gene is TRBJ2-1, the V gene TRBV6-2 or TRBV6-3; weak D call: TRBD2 (6 bases). Germline V CDR1 and CDR2: MNHEY, SVGEGT. V dropped 8 bases and J dropped 10 bases, with 12 bases sitting between them. The CDR3 is 11 residues long. The DNA for the CDR3 is TGTGCCAGCGCAACCGGAGGGGAGCAGTTCTTC. Its protein is CASATGGEQFF.

The V gene is TRBV7-2, the J gene TRBJ2-3, with D perhaps TRBD2 (6 bases). The CDR3 is made up of 15 amino acids. Germline CDR1 reads SGHTA; CDR2 reads FQGNSA. Trimming took off 1 base at V and 1 base at J, with 9 bases between the two ends. The CDR3 DNA reads as TGTGCCAGCAGCTTAGATCAGCGGGGCACAGATACGCAGTATTTT. Protein: CASSLDQRGTDTQYF.

This clonotype was counted ten times or more. The CDR3 protein is CASSSGGRATDTQYF. CDR3 bases: TGTGCCAGCAGTTCCGGCGGGAGGGCCACAGATACGCAGTATTTT. The chain has TRBV28 and TRBJ2-3, with 9 bases fitting TRBD2. Germline CDR1 MDHEN, CDR2 SYDVKM. The CDR3 runs to 15 residues. V lost 4 bases and J lost 2; bases outside the gene matches: 4.

This clonotype was observed many times. This chain connects TRBV14 to TRBJ2-5; 7 bases are shared with TRBD1. The J segment lost 0 bases and the V segment lost 2 bases, leaving 15 bases of the junction unmatched. The V gene's germline CDR1 is SGHDN and CDR2 FVKESK. The CDR3 runs 19 residues. CDR3 coding DNA: TGTGCCAGCAGCCAACTCCGACAGGGAGTTTACCGGTACCAAGAGACCCAGTACTTC. Translated: CASSQLRQGVYRYQETQYF. Using reference TRBV14 and TRBJ2-5 for the parts outside the CDR3, the full variable domain is EAGVTQFPSHSVIEKGQTVTLRCDPISGHDNLYWYRRVMGKEIKFLLHFVKESKQDESGMPNNRFLAERTGGTYSTLKVQPAELEDSGVYFCASSQLRQGVYRYQETQYFGPGTRLLVL.

This clonotype has at least ten counts. The J gene is TRBJ1-1, the V gene TRBV7-9, with 10 bases aligning to TRBD1. The CDR3 contains 16 residues. CDR1 is SEHNR, CDR2 FQNEAQ, per germline (reference sequence). V trimming: 5 bases; J trimming: 0 bases; junction bases outside the gene matches: 6. The CDR3 DNA sequence: TGTGCCAGCAGCATGACAGGGGGCGTGATGAACACTGAAGCTTTCTTT. Its translation is CASSMTGGVMNTEAFF.

This clonotype appeared many times. The chain is built from TRBV7-2 and TRBJ2-3, with 7 bases lining up with TRBD2. Unmatched junction bases numbered 2, after V lost 1 base and J lost 1 base. There are 15 residues in the CDR3. Per germline, CDR1 SGHTA and CDR2 FQGNSA. CDR3 sequence: CASSLVAGGTDTQYF. The CDR3 coding sequence is TGTGCCAGCAGCTTAGTTGCGGGGGGCACAGATACGCAGTATTTT.

This clonotype was observed at least ten times. CDR3 amino acids: CASRPPSGRFTGELFF. The CDR3 DNA reads as TGTGCCAGCAGACCTCCTAGCGGGAGGTTCACCGGGGAGCTGTTTTTT. The chain combines TRBV28 with TRBJ2-2; 11 nucleotides match TRBD2. Germline V lookup: CDR1 MDHEN, CDR2 SYDVKM. V was pared by 6 bases and J by 4 bases, with 7 bases of the junction left unmatched. CDR3 length equals 16 residues.

There are many counts of this clonotype. The chain has TRBV7-2 and TRBJ1-1, with TRBD1 as a possible D gene (6 bases). Trimming stripped 5 bases from V and 5 bases from J, with 21 bases between. CDR1 is SGHTA, CDR2 FQGNSA, per germline. The CDR3 spans 16 residues. The CDR3 nucleotides read TGTGCCAGCAGCCGCAGGGGAAAACAAGCGGAGACTGAAGCTTTCTTT. It is translated as CASSRRGKQAETEAFF.

This clonotype appeared many times. This chain joins TRBV6-1 and TRBJ1-5, with a possible D match to TRBD1 (6 bases). CDR1 is MNHNS, CDR2 SASEGT, per germline. The CDR3 sequence is 14 residues long. V shed 5 bases and J shed 5 bases, with 13 bases lying between them. The CDR3 loop is CASSRAGVYQPQHF. The CDR3 DNA sequence: TGTGCCAGCAGTAGGGCAGGGGTGTATCAGCCCCAGCATTTT.

This clonotype was recorded many times. V and J are TRBV12-5 and TRBJ1-1; D perhaps matches TRBD1 (6 bases). Germline V gives CDR1 LGHNT, CDR2 FRNRAP. V was shortened by 2 bases and J by 3 bases, with 7 bases between the two germline ends. This CDR3 comprises 13 residues. CDR3 residues: CASGLNRDTEAFF. The CDR3 DNA reads as TGTGCTAGTGGTTTGAACAGGGACACTGAAGCTTTCTTT.

This clonotype was recorded at least ten times. The chain joins TRBV7-2 to TRBJ1-5, with 9 nucleotides matching TRBD1. V shed 1 base and J 6 bases; nucleotides not matched to a gene: 7. This CDR3 has 16 residues. Germline-derived CDR1 and CDR2 are SGHTA and FQGNSA. CDR3 nucleotide sequence: TGTGCCAGCAGCTTAGGGGACAGGGATTCCCCTCAGCCCCAGCATTTT. It yields the protein CASSLGDRDSPQPQHF. The whole variable domain, filled in from reference TRBV7-2 and TRBJ1-5, reads GAGVSQSPSNKVTEKGKDVELRCDPISGHTALYWYRQSLGQGLEFLIYFQGNSAPDKSGLPSDRFSAERTGGSVSTLTIQRTQQEDSAVYLCASSLGDRDSPQPQHFGDGTRLSIL.

This clonotype occurred many times. The V and J genes are TRBV7-2 and TRBJ2-7; 10 bases map to TRBD2. The V gene's germline CDR1 is SGHTA and CDR2 FQGNSA. There are 14 residues in the CDR3. The V segment lost 6 bases and the J segment 5 bases; nucleotides outside the gene matches: 7. The CDR3 nucleotides are TGTGCCAGCAGGGCCGGGACTAGCGCCGACGAGCAGTACTTC. It codes for CASRAGTSADEQYF.

This clonotype was recorded at least ten times. The rearrangement uses TRBV7-9 and TRBJ1-1; D call uncertain. Germline-derived CDR1 and CDR2 are SEHNR and FQNEAQ (reference sequence). The CDR3 has 13 residues. V lost 4 bases and J 3 bases, leaving 9 bases between the germline ends. CDR3 sequence reads: CASSYDGDTEAFF. The CDR3 coding sequence is TGTGCCAGCAGCTACGACGGGGACACTGAAGCTTTCTTT.

This clonotype was detected many times. J is TRBJ2-1 and V is TRBV7-6, with TRBD2 matching over 8 bases. The CDR3 runs 15 residues. V gave up 7 bases and J gave up 3 bases; unmatched junction bases: 8. From germline, CDR1 is SGHVS and CDR2 FNYEAQ. The CDR3 bases are TGTGCCAGCACCCACTCGGGGGGGCTCTACAATGAGCAGTTCTTC. Translating it yields CASTHSGGLYNEQFF. Drawing the rest from reference TRBV7-6 and TRBJ2-1, the complete variable domain is GAGVSQSPRYKVTKRGQDVALRCDPISGHVSLYWYRQALGQGPEFLTYFNYEAQQDKSGLPNDRFSAERPEGSISTLTIQRTEQRDSAMYRCASTHSGGLYNEQFFGPGTRLTVL.

This clonotype was seen at least ten times. The chain is built from TRBV7-3 and TRBJ2-7; D uncertain. The V end lost 6 bases, the J end lost 0 bases, and 15 bases lay between the germline ends. CDR3 length: 15 residues. Germline CDR1 and CDR2: SGHTA and FQGTGA. CDR3 DNA sequence: TGTGCCAGCAGTCCCAGCGCGGACGCCTCCTACGAGCAGTACTTC. Its protein is CASSPSADASYEQYF.

This clonotype occurred many times. The chain is built from TRBV7-9 and TRBJ1-6, with a tentative D call TRBD1 (6 bases). The CDR3 runs 17 residues. V lost 0 bases and J 7 bases, leaving 16 bases between the germline ends. Germline CDR1 is SEHNR and CDR2 is FQNEAQ (reference sequence). CDR3 in DNA: TGTGCCAGCAGCTTAGCGTCGGGGGGGCCGGGGAATTCACCCCTCCACTTT. Protein product: CASSLASGGPGNSPLHF.

This clonotype was seen many times. The CDR3 sequence: CASSMTGASNQPQHF. CDR3 nucleotide sequence: TGTGCCAGTAGTATGACAGGGGCTAGCAATCAGCCCCAGCATTTT. The chain carries TRBV19 and TRBJ1-5, with 8 bases aligning to TRBD1. Germline V gene sequence: CDR1 LNHDA, CDR2 SQIVND (reference sequence). The CDR3 contains 15 residues. The trim removed 3 bases at V and 0 bases at J, leaving 1 base unmatched.

The V call is TRBV11-3, the J call TRBJ2-7, with D hard to call. Trimming took off 3 bases at V and 7 bases at J, with 13 bases between the two ends. The CDR3 is made up of 13 amino acids. Germline CDR1 reads SGHNT; CDR2 reads YENEEA. Written as DNA, the CDR3 is TGTGCCAGCAGCTTTGAAGGGCTGGGTGAGCAGTACTTC. Translation: CASSFEGLGEQYF.

In its sample, this clonotype was seen many times. This chain joins TRBV6-5 and TRBJ2-6; D not certain. The CDR3 sequence is 15 residues long. Germline V gene lookup returns CDR1 MNHEY and CDR2 SVGAGI. The V end was cut by 2 bases, the J end by 0 bases, with 5 bases between. The CDR3, as DNA: TGTGCCAGCAGTTACAAGTTCTCTGGGGCCAACGTCCTGACTTTC. Translated, it gives CASSYKFSGANVLTF.

This clonotype was seen many times. The rearrangement uses TRBV5-8 and TRBJ1-2; no clear D. Germline-derived CDR1 and CDR2 are SGHTS and YDEGEE. CDR3 size: 11 residues. V lost 1 base and J 2 bases, leaving 0 bases between the germline ends. The CDR3 region is CASSLNYGYTF. The DNA of the CDR3 is TGTGCCAGCAGCTTGAACTATGGCTACACCTTC.